The clone carrying this T cell receptor (beta chain) was observed at least ten times. The sample originates from a study of CD8+CD57+ T cells in acquired aplastic anemia. Overall study context: When averaged, DNA from sorted CD4+ and CD8+ cells came to approximately 3.2 ug.

Germline CDR1 and CDR2: SEHNR and FQNEAQ (reference sequence). Trimming took off 5 bases at V and 1 base at J, with 14 bases between the two ends. The CDR3 has 15 amino acids. Investigators profiled TCR beta VDJ and CDR3 from genomic DNA template. TCRdb re-analysed the reads in MiXCR, keeping a single row per CDR3 protein. The table lists about 81,000 distinct CDR3 sequences, approximately 45% of them singletons. The origin of this receptor is a human donor in good health, serving as a control. This chain connects TRBV7-9 to TRBJ2-5; D tentatively reads TRBD1 or TRBD2 (5 bases each). What was sequenced was sorted CD4+, CD8+, or CD8+CD57+ T cells (not recorded which) from PBMCs. This CDR3 reads CASSTGTASQETQYF. The CDR3 DNA is TGTGCCAGCAGCACTGGGACGGCCAGCCAAGAGACCCAGTACTTC. Complete variable domain (other parts from reference TRBV7-9 and TRBJ2-5): DTGVSQNPRHKITKRGQNVTFRCDPISEHNRLYWYRQTLGQGPEFLTYFQNEAQLEKSRLLSDRFSAERPKGSFSTLEIQRTEQGDSAMYLCASSTGTASQETQYFGPGTRLLVL.